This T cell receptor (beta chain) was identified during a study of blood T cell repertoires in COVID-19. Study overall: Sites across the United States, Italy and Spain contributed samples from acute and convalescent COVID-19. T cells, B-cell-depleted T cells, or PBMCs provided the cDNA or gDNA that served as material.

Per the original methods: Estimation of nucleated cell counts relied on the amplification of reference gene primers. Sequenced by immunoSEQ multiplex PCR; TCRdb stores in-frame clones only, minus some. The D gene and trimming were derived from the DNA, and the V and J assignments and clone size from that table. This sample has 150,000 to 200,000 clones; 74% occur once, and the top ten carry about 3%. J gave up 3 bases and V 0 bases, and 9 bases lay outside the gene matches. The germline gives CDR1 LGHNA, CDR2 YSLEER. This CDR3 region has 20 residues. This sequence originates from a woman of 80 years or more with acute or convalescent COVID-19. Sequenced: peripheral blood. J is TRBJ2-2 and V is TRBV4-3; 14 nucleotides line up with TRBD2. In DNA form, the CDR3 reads TGCGCCAGCAGCCAAGATGATTCCCAGGGACTAGCGGGAGACACCGGGGAGCTGTTTTTT. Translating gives CASSQDDSQGLAGDTGELFF.